A single sample gave rise to the 5 T cell receptor beta chains below, sequenced in a study of cytomegalovirus exposure and HLA in healthy donors. With 60 Vbeta and 13 Jbeta primers, the PCR was carried out. Repertoires were generated with immunoSEQ multiplex PCR, while TCRdb's copy carries only in-frame clones and drops some. The sample data list approximately 60,000 clones. Specimen: PBMCs. These receptors all come from a man aged 25-40 years in good health and CMV-seropositive.

The V gene is TRBV11-2, the J gene TRBJ2-3, with a weak D call TRBD2 (7 bases). Germline loops: CDR1 SGHAT, CDR2 FQNNGV. Trimming pared 5 bases from V and 0 bases from J, leaving 15 bases between. CDR3 length: 16 amino acids. CDR3 region: CASSDLGGRSTDTQYF. CDR3 nucleotide sequence: TGTGCCAGCAGCGACCTCGGGGGGCGTAGCACAGATACGCAGTATTTT.

This rearrangement joins TRBV5-1 to TRBJ2-7, with D possibly being TRBD1 (5 bases). In germline, CDR1 is SGHRS, CDR2 YFSETQ. Trimming took off 4 bases at V and 0 bases at J, with 14 bases between the two ends. The CDR3 is made up of 15 amino acids. CDR3 sequence reads: CASSVTVSRSYEQYF. CDR3 bases: TGCGCCAGCAGCGTGACAGTCTCTCGCTCCTACGAGCAGTACTTC.

The rearrangement joins TRBV4-2 to TRBJ1-1; D is unclear. V lost 8 bases and J 2 bases, leaving 12 bases between the germline ends. Germline CDR1 is LGHNA and CDR2 is YNFKEQ. The CDR3 covers 13 residues. As DNA, the CDR3 is TGTGCCAGCTCCCCTCAGAAAAACACTGAAGCTTTCTTT. This translates into CASSPQKNTEAFF.

The chain is built from TRBV7-9 and TRBJ2-5, with 13 positions matching TRBD2. The J call may be wrong; the DNA end is better matched by TRBJ2-7. Germline V CDR1 and CDR2: SEHNR, FQNEAQ (reference sequence). The CDR3 covers 17 residues. The CDR3 bases are TGTGCCAGCAGCTTCCAAACGACTAGCGGGAGGAACTACGAGCAGTACTTC. It encodes CASSFQTTSGRNYEQYF.

The chain carries TRBV18 and TRBJ2-2, with D maybe TRBD2 (6 bases). CDR1 is KGHSH and CDR2 is LQKENI in the germline V gene. Trimming took 3 bases from V and 4 from J, leaving 9 bases between them. The CDR3 extends over 14 amino acids. The CDR3: CASSPGGITGELFF. The CDR3 nucleotides are TGTGCCAGCTCACCGGGAGGAATCACCGGGGAGCTGTTTTTT.